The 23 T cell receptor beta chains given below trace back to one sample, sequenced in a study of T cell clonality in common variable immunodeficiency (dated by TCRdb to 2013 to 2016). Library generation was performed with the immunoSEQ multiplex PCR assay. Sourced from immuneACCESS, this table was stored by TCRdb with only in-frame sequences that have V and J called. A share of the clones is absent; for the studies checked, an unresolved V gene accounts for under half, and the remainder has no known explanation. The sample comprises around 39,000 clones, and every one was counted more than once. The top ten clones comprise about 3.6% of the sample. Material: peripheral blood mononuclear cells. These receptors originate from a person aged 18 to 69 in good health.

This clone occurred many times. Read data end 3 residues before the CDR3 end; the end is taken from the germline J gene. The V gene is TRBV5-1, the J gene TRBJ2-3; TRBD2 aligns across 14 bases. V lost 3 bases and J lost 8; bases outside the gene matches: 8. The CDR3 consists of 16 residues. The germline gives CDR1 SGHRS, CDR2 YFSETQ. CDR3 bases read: TGCGCCAGCAGCTCCGGGACTAGCGGGGGCCCACCTACG. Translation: CASSSGTSGGPPT. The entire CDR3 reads CASSSGTSGGPPTQYF.

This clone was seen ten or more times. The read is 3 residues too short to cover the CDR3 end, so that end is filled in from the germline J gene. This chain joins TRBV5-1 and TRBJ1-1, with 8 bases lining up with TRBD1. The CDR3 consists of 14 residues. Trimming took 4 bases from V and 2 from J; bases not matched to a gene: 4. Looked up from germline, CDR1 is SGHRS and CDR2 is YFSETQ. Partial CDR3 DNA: TGCGCCAGCAGCAGGACAGGGTTTAACACTGAA. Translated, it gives CASSRTGFNTE. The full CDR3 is CASSRTGFNTEAFF.

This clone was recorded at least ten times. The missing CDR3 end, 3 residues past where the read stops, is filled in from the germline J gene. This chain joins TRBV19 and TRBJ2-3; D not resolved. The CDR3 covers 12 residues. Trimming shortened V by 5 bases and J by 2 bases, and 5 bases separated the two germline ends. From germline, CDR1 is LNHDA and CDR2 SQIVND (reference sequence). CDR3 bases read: TGTGCCAGTAGTTTGTACACAGATACG. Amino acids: CASSLYTDT. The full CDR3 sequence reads CASSLYTDTQYF.

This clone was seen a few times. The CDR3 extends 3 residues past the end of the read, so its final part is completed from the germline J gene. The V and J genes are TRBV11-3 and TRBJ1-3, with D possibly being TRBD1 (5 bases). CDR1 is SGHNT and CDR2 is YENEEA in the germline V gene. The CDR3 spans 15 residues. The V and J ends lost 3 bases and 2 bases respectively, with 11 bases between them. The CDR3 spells CASSFGGSAGNTIYF. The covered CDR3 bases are TGTGCCAGCAGCTTCGGGGGATCGGCTGGAAACACC.

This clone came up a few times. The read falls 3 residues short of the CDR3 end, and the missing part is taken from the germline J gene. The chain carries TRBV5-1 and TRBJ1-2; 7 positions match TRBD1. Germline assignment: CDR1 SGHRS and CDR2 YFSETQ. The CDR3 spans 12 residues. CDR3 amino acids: CASSPRQGGYTF. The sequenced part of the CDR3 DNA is TGCGCCAGCAGCCCCAGACAGGGCGGC.

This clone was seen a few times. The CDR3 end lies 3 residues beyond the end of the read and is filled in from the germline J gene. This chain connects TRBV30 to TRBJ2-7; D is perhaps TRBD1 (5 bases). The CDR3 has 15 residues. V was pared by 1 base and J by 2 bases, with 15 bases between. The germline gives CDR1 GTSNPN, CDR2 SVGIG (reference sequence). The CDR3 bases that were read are TGTGCCTGGAGTGCGGTGGGGCGGTTGACCTACGAG. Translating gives CAWSAVGRLTYE. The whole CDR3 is CAWSAVGRLTYEQYF. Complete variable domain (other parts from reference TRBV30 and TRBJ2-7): SQTIHQWPATLVQPVGSPLSLECTVEGTSNPNLYWYRQAAGRGLQLLFYSVGIGQISSEVPQNLSASRPQDRQFILSSKKLLLSDSGFYLCAWSAVGRLTYEQYFGPGTRLTVT.

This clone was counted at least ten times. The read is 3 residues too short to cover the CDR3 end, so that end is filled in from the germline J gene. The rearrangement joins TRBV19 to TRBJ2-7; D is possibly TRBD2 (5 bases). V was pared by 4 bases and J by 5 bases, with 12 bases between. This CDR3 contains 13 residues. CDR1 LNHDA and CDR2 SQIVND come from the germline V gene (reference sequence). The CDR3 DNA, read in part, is TGTGCCAGTAGTACAGACCACGGGGACGAG. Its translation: CASSTDHGDE. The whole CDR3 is CASSTDHGDEQYF.

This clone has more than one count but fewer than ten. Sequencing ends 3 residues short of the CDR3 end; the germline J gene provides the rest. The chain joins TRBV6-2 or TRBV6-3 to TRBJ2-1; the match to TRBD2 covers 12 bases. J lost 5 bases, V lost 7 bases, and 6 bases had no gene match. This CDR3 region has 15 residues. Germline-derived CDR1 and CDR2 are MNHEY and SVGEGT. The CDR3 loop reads CASNPTSGRDNEQFF. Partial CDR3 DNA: TGTGCCAGCAATCCGACTAGCGGGAGAGACAATGAG.

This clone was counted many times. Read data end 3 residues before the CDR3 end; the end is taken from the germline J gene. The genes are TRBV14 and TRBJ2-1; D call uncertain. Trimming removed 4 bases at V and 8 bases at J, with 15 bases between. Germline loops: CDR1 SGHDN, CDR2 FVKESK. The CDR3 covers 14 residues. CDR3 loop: CASSPLKGLDEQFF. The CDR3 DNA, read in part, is TGTGCCAGCAGCCCCCTTAAGGGCTTGGATGAG.

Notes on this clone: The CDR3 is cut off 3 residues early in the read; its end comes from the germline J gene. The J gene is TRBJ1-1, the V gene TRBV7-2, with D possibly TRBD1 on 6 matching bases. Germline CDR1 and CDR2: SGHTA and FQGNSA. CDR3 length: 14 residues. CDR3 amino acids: CASSPAADSRRAFF. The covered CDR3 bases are TGTGCCAGCAGCCCCGCTGCGGACAGTCGAAGG.

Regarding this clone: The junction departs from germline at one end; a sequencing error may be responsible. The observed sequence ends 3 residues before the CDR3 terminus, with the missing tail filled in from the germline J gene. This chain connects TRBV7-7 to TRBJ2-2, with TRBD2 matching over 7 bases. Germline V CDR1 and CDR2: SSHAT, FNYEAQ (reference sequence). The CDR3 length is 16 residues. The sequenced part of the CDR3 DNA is TGTGCTAGCAGCTTAAATTTAGCGGGGAACACCGGGGAG. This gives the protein CASSLNLAGNTGE. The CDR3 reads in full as CASSLNLAGNTGELFF.

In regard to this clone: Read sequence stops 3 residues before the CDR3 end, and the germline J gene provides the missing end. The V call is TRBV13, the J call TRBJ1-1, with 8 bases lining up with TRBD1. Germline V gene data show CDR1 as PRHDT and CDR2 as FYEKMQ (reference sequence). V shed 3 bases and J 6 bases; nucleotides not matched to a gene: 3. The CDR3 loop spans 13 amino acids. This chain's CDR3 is CASSFSTGAEAFF. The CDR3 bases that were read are TGTGCCAGCAGCTTCTCGACAGGGGCTGAA. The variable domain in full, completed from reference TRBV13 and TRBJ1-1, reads AAGVIQSPRHLIKEKRETATLKCYPIPRHDTVYWYQQGPGQDPQFLISFYEKMQSDKGSIPDRFSAQQFSDYHSELNMSSLELGDSALYFCASSFSTGAEAFFGQGTRLTVV.

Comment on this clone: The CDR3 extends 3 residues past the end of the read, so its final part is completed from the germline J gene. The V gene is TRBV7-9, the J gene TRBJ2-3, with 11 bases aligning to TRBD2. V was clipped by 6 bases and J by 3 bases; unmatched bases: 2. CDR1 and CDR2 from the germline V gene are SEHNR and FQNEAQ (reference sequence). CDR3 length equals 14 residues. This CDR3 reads CASRLAGVTDTQYF. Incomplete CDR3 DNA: TGTGCCAGCAGACTAGCGGGGGTGACAGATACG.

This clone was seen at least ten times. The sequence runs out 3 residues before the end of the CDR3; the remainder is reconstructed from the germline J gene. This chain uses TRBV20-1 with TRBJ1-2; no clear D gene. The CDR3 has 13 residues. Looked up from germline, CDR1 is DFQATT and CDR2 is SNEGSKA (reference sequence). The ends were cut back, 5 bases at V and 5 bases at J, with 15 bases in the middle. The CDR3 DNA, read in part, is TGCAGTGCTCCTCAGTATAAGTTTTATGGC. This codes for CSAPQYKFYG. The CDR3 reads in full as CSAPQYKFYGYTF.

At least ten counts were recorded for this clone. The sequenced CDR3 bases are TGCGCCAGCAGCTTACCTTCGACAGGGCGGGGCACAGATACG. Encoded protein: CASSLPSTGRGTDT. The full CDR3 sequence reads CASSLPSTGRGTDTQYF. The genes are TRBV5-1 and TRBJ2-3; 7 positions match TRBD1. With the read ending 3 residues before the CDR3 end, the germline J gene is used to fill in that end. The V and J ends lost 2 bases and 1 base, in that order; junction bases with no gene match: 10. Germline CDR1 reads SGHRS; CDR2 reads YFSETQ. The CDR3 is 17 amino acids.

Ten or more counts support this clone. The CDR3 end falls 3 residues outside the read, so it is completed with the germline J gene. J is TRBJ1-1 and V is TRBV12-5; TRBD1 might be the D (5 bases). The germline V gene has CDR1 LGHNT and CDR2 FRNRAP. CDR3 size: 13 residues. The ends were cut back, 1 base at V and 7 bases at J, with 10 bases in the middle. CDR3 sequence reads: CASGLEWGGEAFF. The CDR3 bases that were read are TGTGCTAGTGGTTTGGAATGGGGGGGTGAA.

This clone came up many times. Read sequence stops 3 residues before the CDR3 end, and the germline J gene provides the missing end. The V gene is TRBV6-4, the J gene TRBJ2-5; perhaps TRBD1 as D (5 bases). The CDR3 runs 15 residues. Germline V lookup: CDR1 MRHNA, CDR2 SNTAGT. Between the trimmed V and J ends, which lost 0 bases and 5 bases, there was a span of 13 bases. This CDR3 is CASSDSSQGSETQYF. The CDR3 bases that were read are TGTGCCAGCAGTGACTCGAGTCAGGGTTCGGAGACC.

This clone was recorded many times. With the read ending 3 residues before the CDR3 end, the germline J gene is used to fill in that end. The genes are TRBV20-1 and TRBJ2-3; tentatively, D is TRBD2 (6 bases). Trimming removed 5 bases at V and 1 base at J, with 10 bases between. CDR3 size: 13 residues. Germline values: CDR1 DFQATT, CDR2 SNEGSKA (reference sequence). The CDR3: CSAGGTGTDTQYF. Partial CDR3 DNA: TGCAGTGCTGGAGGGACTGGCACAGATACG.

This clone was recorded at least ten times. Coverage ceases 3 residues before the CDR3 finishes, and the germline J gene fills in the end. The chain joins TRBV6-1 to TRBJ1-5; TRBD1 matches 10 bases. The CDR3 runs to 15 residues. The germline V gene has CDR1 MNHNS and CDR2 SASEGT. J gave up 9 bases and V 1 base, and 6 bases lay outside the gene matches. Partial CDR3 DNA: TGTGCCAGCAGTGAAGGGACAGGGGGGATCTTGCCC. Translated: CASSEGTGGILP. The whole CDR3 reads CASSEGTGGILPQHF.

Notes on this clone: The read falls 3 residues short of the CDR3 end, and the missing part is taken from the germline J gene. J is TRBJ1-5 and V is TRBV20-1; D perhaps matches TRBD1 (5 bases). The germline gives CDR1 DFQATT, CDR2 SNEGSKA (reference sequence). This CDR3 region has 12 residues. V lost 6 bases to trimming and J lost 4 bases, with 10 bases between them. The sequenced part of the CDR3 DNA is TGCAGTGCAACGACAGTGAATCAGCCC. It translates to CSATTVNQP. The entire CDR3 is CSATTVNQPQHF.

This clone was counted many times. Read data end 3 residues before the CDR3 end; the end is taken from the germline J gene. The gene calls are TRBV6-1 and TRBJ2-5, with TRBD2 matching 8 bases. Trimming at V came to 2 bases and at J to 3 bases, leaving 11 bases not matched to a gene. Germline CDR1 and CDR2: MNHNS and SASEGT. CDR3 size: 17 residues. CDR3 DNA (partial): TGTGCCAGCAGTGAATTGGCTAGCGGGTTCGGAGAAGAGACC. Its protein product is CASSELASGFGEET. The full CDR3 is CASSELASGFGEETQYF.

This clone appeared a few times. The CDR3: CASSLLRQGHEKLFF. The CDR3 DNA, read in part, is TGTGCCAGCAGCTTACTCAGGCAGGGGCATGAAAAA. The chain combines TRBV7-9 with TRBJ1-4; tentative D call: TRBD1 (6 bases). Read coverage stops 3 residues before the CDR3 terminus; the germline J gene supplies the remainder. The CDR3 consists of 15 residues. Germline V gene lookup returns CDR1 SEHNR and CDR2 FQNEAQ (reference sequence). Trimming took off 2 bases at V and 6 bases at J, with 13 bases between the two ends.

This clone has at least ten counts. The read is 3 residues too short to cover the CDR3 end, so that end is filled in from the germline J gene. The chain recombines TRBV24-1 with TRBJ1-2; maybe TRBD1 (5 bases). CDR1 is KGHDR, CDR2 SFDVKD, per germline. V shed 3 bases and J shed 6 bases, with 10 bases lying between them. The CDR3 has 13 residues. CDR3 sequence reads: CATSDHTRDGYTF. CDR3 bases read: TGTGCCACCAGTGATCATACCAGGGATGGC.